A selection of T cell receptor beta chains follows, all from one sample in a study of cytomegalovirus exposure and HLA in healthy donors. TCRdb keeps only in-frame clones here, not all; method: immunoSEQ multiplex PCR. The table shows about 210,000 clones, with 78% occurring only once. The sequenced sample consisted of PBMCs. All receptors come from a boy between 10 and 17 years old in good health and CMV-seronegative. Each CDR3 is given with its conserved first and last residue. Fields, in order: J gene, clone size, V gene, CDR3 length, D gene, CDR3 DNA, CDR3 protein. A D gene is named only where the DNA matches it firmly. Clone size is stated in some rows and not others, as once, few, many or a class when expanded.

>TRBJ1-5|few|TRBV6-6|10|NA
TGTGCCAGCAGTCGGGAGCCCCAGCATTTT
CASSREPQHF
>TRBJ1-1|NA|TRBV30|12|TRBD1
TGTGCCTGGAACCCGACAGGGGCTGAAGCTTTCTTT
CAWNPTGAEAFF
>TRBJ2-7|few|TRBV5-1|13|TRBD2
TGCGCCAGCAGCCCGGGGGGGTCCTACGAGCAGTACTTC
CASSPGGSYEQYF
>TRBJ2-2|NA|TRBV18|18|TRBD1
TGTGCCAGCTCGCACCCAGAGGACAGGGGCGCGAACACCGGGGAGCTGTTTTTT
CASSHPEDRGANTGELFF
>TRBJ1-1|few|TRBV7-9|13|TRBD1
TGTGCCAGCGGGACAGGGGGCTGGACTGAAGCTTTCTTT
CASGTGGWTEAFF
>TRBJ1-5|NA|TRBV2|15|NA
TGTGCCAGCAAGCCGGGGGGGGCGCCCAATCAGCCCCAGCATTTT
CASKPGGAPNQPQHF
>TRBJ2-2|NA|TRBV5-8|15|NA
TGTGCCAGCAGCTTGGGAAGGGGGAACACCGGGGAGCTGTTTTTT
CASSLGRGNTGELFF
>TRBJ2-2|NA|TRBV13|16|TRBD1
TGTGCCAGCAGCTGGTGGGGACAGGGGATGGCCGGGGAGCTGTTTTTT
CASSWWGQGMAGELFF
>TRBJ2-2|NA|TRBV7-3|15|TRBD2
TGTGCCAGCAGCGGACTAGCGGGGGGCACCGGGGAGCTGTTTTTT
CASSGLAGGTGELFF
>TRBJ1-2|once|TRBV5-1|15|TRBD1
TGCGCCAGCAGACTGTCGACAGGGATTAACTATGGCTACACCTTC
CASRLSTGINYGYTF
>TRBJ2-2|NA|TRBV19|16|NA
TGTGCCAGTAGCACCCGGGACACGGGGGGCACCGGGGAGCTGTTTTTT
CASSTRDTGGTGELFF
>TRBJ1-2|NA|TRBV9|16|NA
TGTGCCAGCAGCGTAAGGGGAGCGGGCTTGAACTATGGCTACACCTTC
CASSVRGAGLNYGYTF
>TRBJ1-6|NA|TRBV30|13|NA
TGTGCCTGGAGTGTAAACCGCGCCTCACCCCTCCACTTT
CAWSVNRASPLHF
>TRBJ2-2|NA|TRBV9|15|TRBD2
TGTGCCAGCAGCGGCGGGGGGGAGAACACCGGGGAGCTGTTTTTT
CASSGGGENTGELFF
>TRBJ2-3|once|TRBV5-1|14|NA
TGCGCCAGCACATCCGCGGTCAGCACAGATACGCAGTATTTT
CASTSAVSTDTQYF
>TRBJ2-7|NA|TRBV4-1|15|NA
TGCGCCAGCAGCCAAGATCAGGGGTACTCCTACGAGCAGTACTTC
CASSQDQGYSYEQYF
>TRBJ1-2|NA|TRBV5-6|13|NA
TGTGCCAGCAGCCAGTTACAAGCGGGAGGCTACACCTTC
CASSQLQAGGYTF
>TRBJ1-3|NA|TRBV5-1|16|TRBD1
TGCGCCAGCAGCTTGGGGACAGGGAATGCTGGAAACACCATATATTTT
CASSLGTGNAGNTIYF
>TRBJ2-4|NA|TRBV12-5|17|NA
TGTGCTAGTGGTTTGGTAGATTTTAGTGAAGCCAAAAACATTCAGTACTTC
CASGLVDFSEAKNIQYF
>TRBJ2-1|NA|TRBV5-4|14|TRBD2
TGTGCCAGCAGCTTGGAGTTAGCGGGGAATGAGCAGTTCTTC
CASSLELAGNEQFF
>TRBJ2-1|NA|TRBV10-3|17|TRBD1
TGTGCCATCAGTATCACGATGACAGGGGGCCCGGGCAATGAGCAGTTCTTC
CAISITMTGGPGNEQFF
>TRBJ1-1|once|TRBV10-3|13|TRBD1
TGTGCCACCGTGGACAGGGGGAACACTGAAGCTTTCTTT
CATVDRGNTEAFF
>TRBJ1-5|NA|TRBV2|13|TRBD1
TGTGCCAGCAGACCGGACAGGTTTCAGCCCCAGCATTTT
CASRPDRFQPQHF
>TRBJ2-3|NA|TRBV5-4|15|NA
TGTGCCAGCAGCTCGCCACAGCGGTTACAAGATACGCAGTATTTT
CASSSPQRLQDTQYF
>TRBJ2-2|NA|TRBV6-1|15|TRBD2
TGTGCCAGCACACCCAGCGGGAGTTTTAACGGGGAGCTGTTTTTT
CASTPSGSFNGELFF
>TRBJ2-1|NA|TRBV5-5|19|TRBD2
TGTGCCAGCAGCCTCAAACTAGCGGGGGGCCGTAGCTCCTACAATGAGCAGTTCTTC
CASSLKLAGGRSSYNEQFF
>TRBJ2-7|NA|TRBV5-6|15|TRBD1
TGTGCCAGCAGCTCAAAGGACAGGGGGGGTTACGAGCAGTACTTC
CASSSKDRGGYEQYF
>TRBJ2-5|NA|TRBV9|14|NA
TGTGCCAGCAGCCCCCCAGGGGGGAGAGAGACCCAGTACTTC
CASSPPGGRETQYF
>TRBJ1-1|few|TRBV19|15|NA
TGTGCCAGTAGTATTTGGCGGGACCTAGGCACTGAAGCTTTCTTT
CASSIWRDLGTEAFF
>TRBJ2-7|NA|TRBV11-3|16|TRBD2
TGTGCCAGCAGCCCACCCCCTAGCGGGGGAACCTACGAGCAGTACTTC
CASSPPPSGGTYEQYF
>TRBJ1-4|NA|TRBV6-5|15|NA
TGTGCCAGCAGTTACCTAGGACAGCACAATGAAAAACTGTTTTTT
CASSYLGQHNEKLFF